Below, one T cell receptor beta chain is given with its context. This specimen belongs to a study of blood T cell repertoires in COVID-19. Background on the study: Donors in the United States, Italy and Spain gave samples during acute or convalescent COVID-19. Nucleic acid was either cDNA or gDNA, and it came from T cells, B-cell-depleted T cells, or PBMCs.

Data came from immunoSEQ multiplex PCR; TCRdb stores just in-frame clones and leaves some out. The table includes 150,000 to 200,000 clones, 80% detected once. The CDR3 length is 14 residues. The germline gives CDR1 SGHRS, CDR2 YFSETQ. V dropped 4 bases and J dropped 7 bases, with 17 bases sitting between them. The receptor comes from a man aged 35 to 55 who had recovered from COVID-19. The sequencing sample was made of PBMCs or T cells enriched from blood (not recorded which). The chain uses TRBV5-1 and TRBJ1-2, with a weak D call TRBD1 (5 bases). CDR3 sequence reads: CASSGDSLQGGYTF. The DNA of the CDR3 is TGCGCCAGCAGCGGGGACTCTCTCCAGGGTGGCTACACCTTC.